The 27 T cell receptor beta chains given below trace back to one sample, sequenced in a study of cytomegalovirus exposure and HLA in healthy donors. The study ran its PCR with 60 Vbeta and 13 Jbeta primers. Measured with immunoSEQ multiplex PCR; TCRdb has only the in-frame clones, and not every one. The data contain about 120,000 clones, 50% to 65% of them singletons. The sequenced material came from PBMCs. The receptor source for this set is a woman in her thirties or forties in good health and CMV-seropositive.

J is TRBJ2-3 and V is TRBV7-9, with 12 bases aligning to TRBD2. The germline CDR1 and CDR2 sequences are SEHNR and FQNEAQ (reference sequence). V lost 4 bases and J lost 4; bases outside the gene matches: 12. There are 18 residues in the CDR3. CDR3 loop: CASSSTSGRPEDSDTQYF. The CDR3 DNA is TGTGCCAGCAGCTCCACTAGCGGGAGGCCGGAAGACTCAGATACGCAGTATTTT.

This clone was detected a few times. This sequence joins TRBV6-1 and TRBJ2-1, with 10 bases fitting TRBD2. The junction had 12 bases not matched to a gene; V was cut back by 11 bases and J by 5 bases. Germline V gene data show CDR1 as MNHNS and CDR2 as SASEGT. This CDR3 has 15 residues. CDR3: CACRGLAGDHNEQFF. As DNA, the CDR3 is TGTGCCTGCCGGGGGCTAGCGGGAGATCACAATGAGCAGTTCTTC.

The rearrangement uses TRBV2 and TRBJ2-3, with 9 bases lining up with TRBD2. CDR3 length: 15 amino acids. Germline loops: CDR1 SNHLY, CDR2 FYNNEI. Germline trimming cut 5 bases from V and 3 bases from J; bases unmatched to any gene: 6. The CDR3 reads CASSHGLAPTDTQYF. The CDR3 DNA sequence: TGTGCCAGCAGTCATGGACTAGCGCCTACAGATACGCAGTATTTT.

This clone was recorded once. The gene calls are TRBV6-4 and TRBJ2-1, with a weak D call TRBD1 (6 bases). Per the germline V gene, CDR1 is MRHNA and CDR2 is SNTAGT. The V gene lost 5 bases and the J gene lost 5 bases, with 13 bases spanning the gap. The CDR3 totals 14 residues. CDR3 residues: CASSRRGDNNEQFF. CDR3 coding DNA: TGTGCCAGCAGTCGACGAGGGGACAACAATGAGCAGTTCTTC.

This chain joins TRBV2 and TRBJ1-5, with 7 nucleotides matching TRBD1. Unmatched junction bases numbered 8, after V lost 8 bases and J lost 1 base. CDR3 length: 15 residues. The germline gives CDR1 SNHLY, CDR2 FYNNEI. The CDR3 region is CASSRTGESNQPQHF. Here the CDR3 DNA reads TGTGCCAGCTCGAGAACAGGGGAGAGCAATCAGCCCCAGCATTTT.

The rearrangement links TRBV14 to TRBJ2-3; the D gene is possibly TRBD2 (5 bases). This CDR3 has 13 amino acids. The V gene lost 4 bases and the J gene lost 4 bases, with 9 bases spanning the gap. The germline gives CDR1 SGHDN, CDR2 FVKESK. The CDR3, as DNA: TGTGCCAGCAGCCCGGGAAGGGCAGATACGCAGTATTTT. Its protein is CASSPGRADTQYF.

The J gene is TRBJ1-1, the V gene TRBV5-1; 10 nucleotides match TRBD1. This CDR3 is built from 14 residues. From germline, CDR1 is SGHRS and CDR2 YFSETQ. J gave up 3 bases and V 4 bases, and 3 bases lay outside the gene matches. This CDR3 reads CASSTDRGHTEAFF. The CDR3 DNA reads TGCGCCAGCAGCACCGACAGGGGGCACACTGAAGCTTTCTTT.

V is TRBV6-5 and J is TRBJ1-1; D ambiguous. V was cut by 5 bases and J by 7 bases, with 11 bases left in between. Germline V lookup: CDR1 MNHEY, CDR2 SVGAGI. This CDR3 has 12 residues. The CDR3 DNA reads TGTGCCAGCAGTCCACGGCCGGGTGAAGCTTTCTTT. Translated, it gives CASSPRPGEAFF.

This clone appeared a few times. V is TRBV25-1 and J is TRBJ2-3; 8 positions agree with TRBD2. CDR3 size: 15 residues. After removal of 5 bases from V and 1 base from J, the junction contained 5 bases not matched to a gene. The V gene's germline CDR1 is MGHDK and CDR2 SYGVNS. The CDR3 DNA reads as TGTGCCAGCAGTTCCGGACTAGCCCGCACAGATACGCAGTATTTT. Protein product: CASSSGLARTDTQYF. Based on the CDR3 plus reference TRBV25-1 and TRBJ2-3, the full variable domain is EADIYQTPRYLVIGTGKKITLECSQTMGHDKMYWYQQDPGMELHLIHYSYGVNSTEKGDLSSESTVSRIRTEHFPLTLESARPSHTSQYLCASSSGLARTDTQYFGPGTRLTVL.

This chain links TRBV5-1 with TRBJ2-5, with 10 bases identical to TRBD1. This CDR3 has 15 amino acids. Germline V lookup: CDR1 SGHRS, CDR2 YFSETQ. Unmatched junction bases numbered 8, after V lost 4 bases and J lost 5 bases. The CDR3 nucleotides read TGCGCCAGCAGCCATTTCCGGGACAGGGGCGAGACCCAGTACTTC. Translating gives CASSHFRDRGETQYF.

The chain links TRBV29-1 to TRBJ2-7; D is unresolved. This CDR3 is 9 amino acids long. V gave up 8 bases and J gave up 3 bases, with 5 bases separating them. CDR1 is SQVTM and CDR2 is ANQGSEA in the germline V gene. The CDR3 DNA reads as TGCAGCTCCCACTACGAGCAGTACTTC. The encoded protein is CSSHYEQYF.

V usage is TRBV4-1 and J usage is TRBJ2-5; 7 nucleotides agree with TRBD1. CDR1 and CDR2 (germline): MGHRA, YSYEKL. The junction had 6 bases not matched to a gene; V was cut back by 0 bases and J by 5 bases. CDR3 length: 15 amino acids. In DNA, the CDR3 is TGCGCCAGCAGCCAAGATGACAGGGACCGGGAGACCCAGTACTTC. It yields the protein CASSQDDRDRETQYF.

The chain is built from TRBV7-6 and TRBJ2-5; 8 nucleotides line up with TRBD2. Germline lookup yields CDR1 SGHVS and CDR2 FNYEAQ. Trimming took 5 bases from V and 4 from J; bases not matched to a gene: 12. The CDR3 is made up of 16 amino acids. CDR3 sequence reads: CASSSGGAGVLETQYF. The CDR3 DNA is TGTGCCAGCAGCAGTGGGGGAGCGGGAGTCCTAGAGACCCAGTACTTC.

The genes are TRBV7-3 and TRBJ2-1; 10 nucleotides line up with TRBD2. Germline assignment: CDR1 SGHTA and CDR2 FQGTGA. This CDR3 spans 15 amino acids. The V segment lost 5 bases and the J segment 9 bases; nucleotides outside the gene matches: 10. CDR3 coding DNA: TGTGCCAGCAGCCCGAGCGGGAGGGCCTCCCGTGAGCAGTTCTTC. Amino acids: CASSPSGRASREQFF.

As for this clone: The junction departs from the called germline gene at one end, perhaps through a read error. This chain uses TRBV6-5 with TRBJ1-1, with TRBD1 identical over 9 bases. The CDR3 sequence is 15 residues long. Germline V gene lookup returns CDR1 MNHEY and CDR2 SVGAGI. CDR3 protein: CASRWDRESNTAAFF. The CDR3 DNA reads as TGTGCCAGCAGGTGGGACAGGGAGTCGAACACTGCAGCTTTCTTT.

The V call is TRBV11-1, the J call TRBJ2-7; D possibly corresponds to TRBD2 (6 bases). CDR3 size: 14 residues. V dropped 0 bases and J dropped 2 bases, with 8 bases sitting between them. Germline assignment: CDR1 SGHAT and CDR2 FQDESV (reference sequence). The CDR3 coding sequence is TGTGCCAGCAGCTTAGCGTTAGCGGCCTACGAGCAGTACTTC. Protein product: CASSLALAAYEQYF.

The CDR3 reads CASSQELGDRGDYGYTF. The CDR3 region has the DNA TGCGCCAGCAGCCAAGAGTTAGGAGACAGGGGCGACTATGGCTACACCTTC. The chain links TRBV4-1 to TRBJ1-2; TRBD1 agrees at 8 bases. CDR1 and CDR2 from the germline V gene are MGHRA and YSYEKL. This CDR3 region has 17 residues. Trimming at V came to 0 bases and at J to 3 bases, leaving 9 bases not matched to a gene.

J is TRBJ2-7 and V is TRBV12-5; D is possibly TRBD1 (6 bases). Germline V lookup: CDR1 LGHNT, CDR2 FRNRAP. The CDR3 has 15 amino acids. V was shortened by 5 bases and J by 4 bases, with 18 bases between the two germline ends. The CDR3 protein is CASGAPGESQYEQYF. In DNA, the CDR3 is TGTGCTAGTGGTGCCCCAGGGGAGTCCCAGTACGAGCAGTACTTC.

The rearrangement uses TRBV4-1 and TRBJ2-3; 9 bases fit TRBD1. After removal of 5 bases from V and 4 bases from J, the junction contained 7 bases not matched to a gene. This CDR3 is built from 15 residues. Germline-derived CDR1 and CDR2 are MGHRA and YSYEKL. The CDR3 loop is CASSKGTGSADTQYF. CDR3 coding DNA: TGCGCCAGCAGCAAAGGGACAGGGAGCGCAGATACGCAGTATTTT.

This clone showed up just a few times. The V call is TRBV5-1, the J call TRBJ2-5; 8 nucleotides agree with TRBD2. CDR1 SGHRS and CDR2 YFSETQ come from the germline V gene. The length of the CDR3 is 15 residues. The V segment lost 6 bases and the J segment 4 bases; nucleotides outside the gene matches: 11. The CDR3 DNA sequence: TGCGCCAGCACCGCAGTCCGGGGGGGGAGAGAGACCCAGTACTTC. Translated: CASTAVRGGRETQYF.

This clone was counted a few times. The chain links TRBV5-1 to TRBJ2-2; 9 bases map to TRBD2. V shed 0 bases and J 6 bases; nucleotides not matched to a gene: 3. This CDR3 comprises 15 residues. Germline values: CDR1 SGHRS, CDR2 YFSETQ. CDR3 DNA sequence: TGCGCCAGCAGCTTGGGTAGCGGGAGCTCCGGGGAGCTGTTTTTT. Its protein is CASSLGSGSSGELFF.

V usage is TRBV4-3 and J usage is TRBJ2-3; D may be TRBD1 (6 bases). Trimming pared 3 bases from V and 0 bases from J, leaving 13 bases between. The CDR3 has 16 residues. CDR1 is LGHNA and CDR2 is YSLEER in the germline V gene. Here the CDR3 DNA reads TGCGCCAGCAGCCAGGGATTCAGGGGTAGCACAGATACGCAGTATTTT. Translated, it gives CASSQGFRGSTDTQYF.

This rearrangement joins TRBV27 to TRBJ2-7; D remains ambiguous. The CDR3 loop spans 15 amino acids. CDR1 is MNHEY, CDR2 SMNVEV, per germline (reference sequence). V gave up 0 bases and J gave up 0 bases, with 9 bases separating them. The CDR3 nucleotides are TGTGCCAGCAGTTTATCTGCCCGGAGCTCCTACGAGCAGTACTTC. It specifies CASSLSARSSYEQYF.

The chain recombines TRBV7-9 with TRBJ2-2, with D possibly being TRBD1 (6 bases). The CDR3 sequence is 15 residues long. V was pared by 2 bases and J by 4 bases, with 11 bases between. Germline CDR1 and CDR2: SEHNR and FQNEAQ (reference sequence). Here the CDR3 reads CASSLSTGRTGELFF. The CDR3 nucleotides are TGTGCCAGCAGCTTATCGACAGGACGCACCGGGGAGCTGTTTTTT.

V usage is TRBV7-2 and J usage is TRBJ1-1, with 9 bases matching TRBD1. The ends lost 3 bases at V and 6 bases at J; junction bases unmatched: 5. CDR3 length: 14 residues. CDR1 is SGHTA, CDR2 FQGNSA, per germline. The CDR3 loop reads CASSLNRGQPEAFF. Written as DNA, the CDR3 is TGTGCCAGCAGCTTGAACAGGGGGCAGCCTGAAGCTTTCTTT.

This clone was seen more than once but under ten times. The V gene is TRBV11-2, the J gene TRBJ1-2, with D maybe TRBD1 (6 bases). From germline, CDR1 is SGHAT and CDR2 FQNNGV. The V gene lost 1 base and the J gene lost 4 bases, with 16 bases spanning the gap. This CDR3 is 16 amino acids long. CDR3 nucleotides: TGTGCCAGCAGCTTAGGGCAATTCGGACAGTTCTATGGCTACACCTTC. Encoded protein: CASSLGQFGQFYGYTF. The whole variable domain, filled in from reference TRBV11-2 and TRBJ1-2, reads EAGVAQSPRYKIIEKRQSVAFWCNPISGHATLYWYQQILGQGPKLLIQFQNNGVVDDSQLPKDRFSAERLKGVDSTLKIQPAKLEDSAVYLCASSLGQFGQFYGYTFGSGTRLTVV.

The rearrangement uses TRBV11-2 and TRBJ1-2, with no clear D. Germline V gives CDR1 SGHAT, CDR2 FQNNGV. V shed 2 bases and J shed 0 bases, with 16 bases lying between them. This CDR3 is 17 amino acids long. The CDR3 here is CASSLKRAAEANYGYTF. The DNA for the CDR3 is TGTGCCAGCAGCTTAAAGAGGGCGGCGGAAGCTAACTATGGCTACACCTTC. Based on the CDR3 plus reference TRBV11-2 and TRBJ1-2, the full variable domain is EAGVAQSPRYKIIEKRQSVAFWCNPISGHATLYWYQQILGQGPKLLIQFQNNGVVDDSQLPKDRFSAERLKGVDSTLKIQPAKLEDSAVYLCASSLKRAAEANYGYTFGSGTRLTVV.